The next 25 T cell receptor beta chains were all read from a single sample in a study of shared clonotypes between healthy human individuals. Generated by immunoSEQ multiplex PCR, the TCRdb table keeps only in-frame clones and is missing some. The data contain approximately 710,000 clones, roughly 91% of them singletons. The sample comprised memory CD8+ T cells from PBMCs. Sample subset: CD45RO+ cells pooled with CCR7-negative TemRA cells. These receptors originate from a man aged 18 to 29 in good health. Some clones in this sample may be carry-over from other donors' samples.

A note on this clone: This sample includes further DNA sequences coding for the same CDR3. The CDR3 DNA reads as TGTGCCAGCAGCTTCGGGGCCGGGGAGCTGTTTTTT. Translating it yields CASSFGAGELFF. J is TRBJ2-2 and V is TRBV7-9; D possibly corresponds to TRBD2 (5 bases). CDR1 and CDR2 from the germline V gene are SEHNR and FQNEAQ (reference sequence). The V end was cut by 3 bases, the J end by 6 bases, with 5 bases between. This CDR3 is built from 12 residues.

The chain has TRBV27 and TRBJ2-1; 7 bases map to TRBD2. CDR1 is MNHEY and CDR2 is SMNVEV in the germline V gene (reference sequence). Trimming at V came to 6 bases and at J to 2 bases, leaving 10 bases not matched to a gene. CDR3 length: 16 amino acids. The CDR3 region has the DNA TGTGCCAGCAGCCCCTTTCGGGAGGTGGCCTACAATGAGCAGTTCTTC. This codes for CASSPFREVAYNEQFF.

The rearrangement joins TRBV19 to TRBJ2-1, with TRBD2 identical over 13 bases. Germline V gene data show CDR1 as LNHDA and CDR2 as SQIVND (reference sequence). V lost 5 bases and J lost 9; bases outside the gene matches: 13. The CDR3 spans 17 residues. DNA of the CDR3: TGTGCCAGTAGTTTCCCGACGACTAGCGGGAGGTCAAGTGAGCAGTTCTTC. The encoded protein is CASSFPTTSGRSSEQFF.

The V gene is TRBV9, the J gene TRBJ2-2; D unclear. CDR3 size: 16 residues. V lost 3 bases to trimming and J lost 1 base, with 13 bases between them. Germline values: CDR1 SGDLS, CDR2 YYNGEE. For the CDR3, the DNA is TGTGCCAGCAGCGCCCCCCGGTTAGTGAACACCGGGGAGCTGTTTTTT. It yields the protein CASSAPRLVNTGELFF.

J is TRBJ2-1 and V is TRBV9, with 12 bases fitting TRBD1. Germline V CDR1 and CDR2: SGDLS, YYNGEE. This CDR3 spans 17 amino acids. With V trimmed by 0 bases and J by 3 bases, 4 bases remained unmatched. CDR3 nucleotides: TGTGCCAGCAGCGTAGTGGGACAGGGGGCATTCTACAATGAGCAGTTCTTC. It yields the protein CASSVVGQGAFYNEQFF.

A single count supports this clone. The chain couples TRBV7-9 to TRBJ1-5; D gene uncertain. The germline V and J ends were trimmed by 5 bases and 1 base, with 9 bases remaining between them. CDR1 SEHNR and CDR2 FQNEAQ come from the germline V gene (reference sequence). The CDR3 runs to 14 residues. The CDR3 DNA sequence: TGTGCCAGCAGCAACCCCGGGAGCAATCAGCCCCAGCATTTT. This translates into CASSNPGSNQPQHF.

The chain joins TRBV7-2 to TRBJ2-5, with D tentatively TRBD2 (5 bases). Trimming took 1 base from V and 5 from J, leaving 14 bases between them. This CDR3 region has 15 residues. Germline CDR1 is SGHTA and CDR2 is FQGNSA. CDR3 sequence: CASSLGSSPQETQYF. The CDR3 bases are TGTGCCAGCAGCTTAGGGTCTAGCCCGCAGGAGACCCAGTACTTC.

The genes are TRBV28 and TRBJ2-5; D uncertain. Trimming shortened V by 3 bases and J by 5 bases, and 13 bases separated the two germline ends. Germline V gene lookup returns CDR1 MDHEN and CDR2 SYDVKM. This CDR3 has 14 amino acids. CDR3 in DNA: TGTGCCAGCAGTTTCGTTTCAGTATGGGAGACCCAGTACTTC. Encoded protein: CASSFVSVWETQYF.

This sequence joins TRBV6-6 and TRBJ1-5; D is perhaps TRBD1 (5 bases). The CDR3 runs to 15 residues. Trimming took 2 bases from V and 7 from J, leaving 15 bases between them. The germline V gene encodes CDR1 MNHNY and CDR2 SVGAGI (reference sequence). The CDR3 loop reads CASSYGDSSSQPQHF. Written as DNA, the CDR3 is TGTGCCAGCAGTTACGGGGACTCTTCTTCGCAGCCCCAGCATTTT.

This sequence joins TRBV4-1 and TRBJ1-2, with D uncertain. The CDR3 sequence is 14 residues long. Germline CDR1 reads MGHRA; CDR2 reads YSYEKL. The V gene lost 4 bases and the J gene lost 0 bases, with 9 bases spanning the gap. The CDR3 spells CASSLESANYGYTF. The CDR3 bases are TGCGCCAGCAGCCTAGAGTCGGCTAACTATGGCTACACCTTC.

This CDR3 is CASSLRGTQATQYF. The CDR3 coding sequence is TGTGCCAGCAGTTTACGAGGGACACAGGCGACCCAGTACTTC. The chain links TRBV28 to TRBJ2-5; the D gene is possibly TRBD1 (6 bases). The CDR3 has 14 amino acids. Trimming removed 2 bases at V and 7 bases at J, with 14 bases between. Germline V gene sequence: CDR1 MDHEN, CDR2 SYDVKM.

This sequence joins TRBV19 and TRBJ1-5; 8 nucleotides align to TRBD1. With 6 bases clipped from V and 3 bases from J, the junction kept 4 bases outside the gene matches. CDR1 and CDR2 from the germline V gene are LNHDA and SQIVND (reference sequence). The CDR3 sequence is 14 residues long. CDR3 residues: CASRPGQANQPQHF. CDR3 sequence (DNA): TGTGCCAGTAGGCCGGGACAGGCCAATCAGCCCCAGCATTTT.

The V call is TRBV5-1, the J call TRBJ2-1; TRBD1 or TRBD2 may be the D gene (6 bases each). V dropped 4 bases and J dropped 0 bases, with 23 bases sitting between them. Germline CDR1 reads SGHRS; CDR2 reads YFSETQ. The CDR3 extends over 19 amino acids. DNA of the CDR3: TGCGCCAGCAGCCTTGGGGGGCTCTCTACTTCCAGCTCCTACAATGAGCAGTTCTTC. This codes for CASSLGGLSTSSSYNEQFF.

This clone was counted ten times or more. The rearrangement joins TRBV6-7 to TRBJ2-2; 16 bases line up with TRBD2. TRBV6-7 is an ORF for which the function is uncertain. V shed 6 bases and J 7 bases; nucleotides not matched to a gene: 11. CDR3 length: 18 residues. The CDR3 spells CASRTGTSGRATGGELFF. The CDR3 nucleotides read TGTGCCAGCAGAACCGGGACTAGCGGGAGGGCCACGGGCGGGGAGCTGTTTTTT.

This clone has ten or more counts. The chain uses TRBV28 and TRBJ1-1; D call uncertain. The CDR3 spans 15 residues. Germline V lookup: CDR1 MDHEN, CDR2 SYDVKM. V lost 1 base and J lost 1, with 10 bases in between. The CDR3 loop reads CASSLSPGPNTEAFF. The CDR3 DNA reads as TGTGCCAGCAGTTTATCCCCCGGTCCGAACACTGAAGCTTTCTTT.

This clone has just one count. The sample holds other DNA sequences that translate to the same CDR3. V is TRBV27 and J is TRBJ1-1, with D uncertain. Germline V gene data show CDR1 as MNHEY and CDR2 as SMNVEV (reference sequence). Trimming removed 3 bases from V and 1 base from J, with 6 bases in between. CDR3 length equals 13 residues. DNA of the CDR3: TGTGCCAGCAGTTTTGGCCCGAACACTGAAGCTTTCTTT. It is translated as CASSFGPNTEAFF.

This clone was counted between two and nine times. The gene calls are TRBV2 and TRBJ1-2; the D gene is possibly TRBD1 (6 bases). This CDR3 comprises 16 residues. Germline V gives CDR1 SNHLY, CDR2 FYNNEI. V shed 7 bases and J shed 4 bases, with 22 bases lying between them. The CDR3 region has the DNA TGTGCCAGCATAGGAACGGGGGGCAATCGAGGCTATGGCTACACCTTC. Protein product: CASIGTGGNRGYGYTF.

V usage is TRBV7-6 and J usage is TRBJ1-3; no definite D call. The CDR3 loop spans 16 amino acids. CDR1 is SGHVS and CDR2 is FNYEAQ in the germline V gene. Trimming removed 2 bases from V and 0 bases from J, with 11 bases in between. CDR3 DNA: TGTGCCAGCAGCTTAAGTGTGGAGACCTCTGGAAACACCATATATTTT. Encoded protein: CASSLSVETSGNTIYF.

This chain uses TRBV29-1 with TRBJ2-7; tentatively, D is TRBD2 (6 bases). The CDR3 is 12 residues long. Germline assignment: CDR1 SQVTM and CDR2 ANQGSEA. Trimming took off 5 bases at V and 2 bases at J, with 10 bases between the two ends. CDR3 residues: CSVLEGPYEQYF. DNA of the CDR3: TGCAGCGTTCTGGAGGGGCCCTACGAGCAGTACTTC.

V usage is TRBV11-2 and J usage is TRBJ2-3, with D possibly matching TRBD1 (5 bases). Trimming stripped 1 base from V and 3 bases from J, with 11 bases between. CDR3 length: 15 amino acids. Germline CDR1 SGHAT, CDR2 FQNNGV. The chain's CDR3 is CASSLGQTLTDTQYF. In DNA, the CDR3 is TGTGCCAGCAGCTTAGGACAGACCTTAACAGATACGCAGTATTTT.

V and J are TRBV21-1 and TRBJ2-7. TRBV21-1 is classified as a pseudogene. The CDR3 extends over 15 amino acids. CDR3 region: CASSSYRDPSPQQYF. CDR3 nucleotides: TGTGCCAGCAGCTCCTACCGGGACCCAAGCCCCCAGCAGTACTTC.

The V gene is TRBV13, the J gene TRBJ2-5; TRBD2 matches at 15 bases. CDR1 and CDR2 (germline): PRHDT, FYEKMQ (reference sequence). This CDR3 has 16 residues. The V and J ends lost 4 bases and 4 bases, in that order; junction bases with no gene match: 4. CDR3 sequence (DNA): TGTGCCAGCAGCTCCTGGACTAGCGGGAGGGGAGAGACCCAGTACTTC. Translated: CASSSWTSGRGETQYF.

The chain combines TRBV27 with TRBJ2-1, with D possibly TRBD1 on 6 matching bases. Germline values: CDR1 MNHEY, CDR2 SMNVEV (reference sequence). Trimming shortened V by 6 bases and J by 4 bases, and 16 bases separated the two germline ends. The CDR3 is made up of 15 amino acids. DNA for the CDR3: TGTGCCAGCAGCCCCAGGGACATGGGGTACAATGAGCAGTTCTTC. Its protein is CASSPRDMGYNEQFF.

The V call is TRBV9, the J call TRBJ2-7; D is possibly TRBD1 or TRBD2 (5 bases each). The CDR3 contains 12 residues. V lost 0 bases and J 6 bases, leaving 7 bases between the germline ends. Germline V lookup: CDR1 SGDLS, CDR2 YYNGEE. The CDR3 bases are TGTGCCAGCAGCGTAGGAGGGGCCGAGCAGTACTTC. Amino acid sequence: CASSVGGAEQYF.

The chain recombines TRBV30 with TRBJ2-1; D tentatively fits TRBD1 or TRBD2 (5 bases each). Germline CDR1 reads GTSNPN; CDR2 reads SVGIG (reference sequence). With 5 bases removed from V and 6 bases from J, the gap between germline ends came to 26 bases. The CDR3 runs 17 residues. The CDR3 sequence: CAWGKGDLRLEGNEQFF. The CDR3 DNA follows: TGTGCCTGGGGTAAAGGGGACCTACGCCTTGAGGGCAATGAGCAGTTCTTC.